A selection of T cell receptor beta chains follows, all from one sample in a study of control samples from healthy donors and cancer patients. TCRdb's table, derived via immunoSEQ multiplex PCR, lists solely in-frame clones and lacks some. The sample has approximately 170,000 clones, around 95% seen once. Specimen: blood. These receptors were collected from an older woman in good health. Each CDR3 is given with its conserved first and last residue. The D gene is left open where the match is weak. A clone size is listed for some rows: how often the clone was seen (once, few, many), or a class if it is expanded.

cdr3_aa	cdr3_nt	d_call	j_call	clone_size	v_call
CASRPGLLAGGEDTQYF	TGTGCCAGCCGCCCGGGGTTACTAGCGGGGGGGGAAGATACGCAGTATTTT	TRBD2	TRBJ2-3	-	TRBV7-2
CASSPGQGIYGYTF	TGTGCCAGCAGCCCGGGACAGGGGATCTATGGCTACACCTTC	TRBD1	TRBJ1-2	medium-sized	TRBV5-6
CASGLGAGGSSYEQYF	TGTGCTAGTGGTTTGGGAGCGGGGGGAAGCTCCTACGAGCAGTACTTC	TRBD2	TRBJ2-7	-	TRBV12-5
CASRTGYENTEAFF	TGTGCCAGCAGGACAGGGTATGAGAACACTGAAGCTTTCTTT	TRBD1	TRBJ1-1	few	TRBV6-6
CASSPWGADQPQHF	TGTGCCAGCTCACCTTGGGGGGCCGATCAGCCCCAGCATTTT	-	TRBJ1-5	few	TRBV18
CASKDYLSETQYF	TGTGCCAGCAAAGACTACCTCAGTGAGACCCAGTACTTC	-	TRBJ2-5	-	TRBV7-2
CASSQEDKRAFF	TGTGCCAGCAGCCAAGAAGACAAGCGTGCTTTCTTT	-	TRBJ1-1	-	TRBV3-1/TRBV3-2
CASSQQIDSGQPQHF	TGCGCCAGCAGTCAACAGATAGACTCGGGTCAGCCCCAGCATTTT	-	TRBJ1-5	-	TRBV23-1
CASSPSNYGYTF	TGTGCCAGCAGTCCGTCGAACTATGGCTACACCTTC	-	TRBJ1-2	-	TRBV2
CASSQEWRHQPQHF	TGTGCCAGCAGCCAAGAATGGAGGCATCAGCCCCAGCATTTT	-	TRBJ1-5	-	TRBV4-2
CASIPGPLGPGYGYTF	TGTGCCAGCATCCCTGGGCCGTTAGGGCCGGGCTATGGCTACACCTTC	-	TRBJ1-2	-	TRBV5-6
CASSQEGSGQLGNQPQHF	TGCGCCAGCAGCCAAGAAGGGTCTGGACAGTTGGGCAATCAGCCCCAGCATTTT	-	TRBJ1-5	-	TRBV4-1
CASRESGQGNGNTIYF	TGTGCCAGCAGGGAGTCGGGACAGGGGAATGGAAACACCATATATTTT	TRBD1	TRBJ1-3	-	TRBV2
CASSITPGLGETQYF	TGTGCCAGTAGTATTACACCGGGGCTAGGGGAGACCCAGTACTTC	-	TRBJ2-5	-	TRBV19
CASRKGIADTQYF	TGTGCCAGCAGGAAGGGGATCGCAGATACGCAGTATTTT	-	TRBJ2-3	-	TRBV6-5
CASSPDRETSNYGYTF	TGTGCCAGCAGTCCGGACAGGGAAACTTCTAACTATGGCTACACCTTC	TRBD1	TRBJ1-2	-	TRBV3-1/TRBV3-2
CASSELGYINQPQHF	TGTGCCAGCAGTGAACTGGGGTATATCAATCAGCCCCAGCATTTT	-	TRBJ1-5	once	TRBV2
CASSLDPGNTEAFF	TGCGCCAGCAGCTTGGACCCAGGGAACACTGAAGCTTTCTTT	-	TRBJ1-1	-	TRBV5-1
CASSYRLPGLAIAGELFF	TGTGCCAGCAGTTACCGGCTACCGGGACTAGCGATAGCCGGGGAGCTGTTTTTT	TRBD2	TRBJ2-2	-	TRBV6-2/TRBV6-3
CASRRDHTGELFF	TGTGCCAGCCGAAGGGATCATACCGGGGAGCTGTTTTTT	-	TRBJ2-2	-	TRBV6-5
CASSRRDRSTDTQYF	TGCGCCAGCAGCCGACGGGACAGAAGCACAGATACGCAGTATTTT	TRBD1	TRBJ2-3	-	TRBV4-3
CASSQEVHAQYGYTF	TGCGCCAGCAGCCAAGAAGTCCACGCCCAGTATGGCTACACCTTC	-	TRBJ1-2	-	TRBV4-3
CASGMTMTSGGTYNEQFF	TGTGCCAGCGGAATGACTATGACTAGCGGGGGGACCTACAATGAGCAGTTCTTC	TRBD2	TRBJ2-1	-	TRBV27
CASSLIEQGSTEAFF	TGCGCCAGCAGCTTGATTGAACAGGGGAGCACTGAAGCTTTCTTT	TRBD1	TRBJ1-1	-	TRBV5-1
CASTPQSNQPQHF	TGTGCCAGCACCCCCCAAAGCAATCAGCCCCAGCATTTT	-	TRBJ1-5	-	TRBV28